This T cell receptor beta chain stems from a study of long-term antiretroviral therapy in people with HIV. General study findings and limits: Clones that expanded before ART (that is, prior to treatment) dominated the repertoire at all time points. HIV repertoires covered narrower CDR3 length ranges than controls did.

As for this clone: Its specificity is unknown.

Germline CDR1 MGHDK, CDR2 SYGVNS. V was shortened by 1 base and J by 11 bases, with 10 bases between the two germline ends. The CDR3 loop spans 12 amino acids. Samples were assayed with immunoSEQ v3.0 at survey level. Libraries were prepared by immunoSEQ multiplex PCR; TCRdb keeps only in-frame clonotypes and omits some of them. The table shows approximately 18,000 clones, with about 89% occurring only once. Material: unsorted PBMCs, obtained 0.6 years after starting antiretroviral therapy. The chain uses TRBV25-1 and TRBJ2-3; possibly TRBD2 for D (5 bases). The sequence was collected from a woman aged 40-49 years with HIV. The CDR3 region has the DNA TGTGCCAGCAGTGAATCCGGGGTAAGGCAGTATTTT. This encodes CASSESGVRQYF.